These 15 T cell receptor beta chains came from one sample sequenced in a study of CD8+ T cells in alopecia areata. Investigators isolated RNA and reverse transcribed it into cDNA to act as the sequencing template. Generated by immunoSEQ multiplex PCR, the TCRdb table keeps only in-frame clones and is missing some. The table records 120,000 to 150,000 clones, 87% of them present only once. Here the sequenced sample was CD8+ T cells sorted from blood, taken at week 0. These receptor sequences come from a human donor with alopecia areata.

This clone has a single count. The chain carries TRBV6-6 and TRBJ1-1, with D unclear. CDR3 length: 14 amino acids. The V and J ends lost 6 bases and 3 bases respectively, with 14 bases between them. Germline CDR1 and CDR2: MNHNY and SVGAGI (reference sequence). The CDR3 loop is CASSETDGYTEAFF. DNA of the CDR3: TGTGCCAGCAGCGAAACCGACGGGTACACTGAAGCTTTCTTT.

The J gene is TRBJ1-1, the V gene TRBV7-6, with D tentatively TRBD1 (6 bases). Trimming left V 6 bases short and J 3 bases short, with 17 bases between. CDR1 and CDR2 (germline): SGHVS, FNYEAQ. The CDR3 is made up of 15 amino acids. The CDR3 bases are TGTGCCAGCAGTACACCTCAGGGGAAAGACACTGAAGCTTTCTTT. Protein sequence: CASSTPQGKDTEAFF. The entire variable domain, with the rest obtained from reference TRBV7-6 and TRBJ1-1, is as follows: GAGVSQSPRYKVTKRGQDVALRCDPISGHVSLYWYRQALGQGPEFLTYFNYEAQQDKSGLPNDRFSAERPEGSISTLTIQRTEQRDSAMYRCASSTPQGKDTEAFFGQGTRLTVV.

V and J are TRBV4-1 and TRBJ2-7; 11 bases fit TRBD2. Germline CDR1 is MGHRA and CDR2 is YSYEKL. With V trimmed by 0 bases and J by 5 bases, 0 bases remained unmatched. CDR3 length: 14 amino acids. CDR3 DNA: TGCGCCAGCAGCCAAGAGACTAGCGGGAACGAGCAGTACTTC. This codes for CASSQETSGNEQYF.

This chain joins TRBV29-1 and TRBJ1-2; no clear D gene. CDR1 and CDR2 from the germline V gene are SQVTM and ANQGSEA. The CDR3 is made up of 14 amino acids. V shed 0 bases and J shed 4 bases, with 12 bases lying between them. The chain's CDR3 is CSVEERGAAYGYTF. The CDR3 DNA reads as TGCAGCGTTGAAGAGCGGGGAGCTGCCTATGGCTACACCTTC.

The V call is TRBV11-2, the J call TRBJ1-2, with 7 bases fitting TRBD1. This CDR3 is built from 15 residues. CDR1 is SGHAT, CDR2 FQNNGV, per germline. The J segment lost 3 bases and the V segment lost 2 bases, leaving 6 bases of the junction unmatched. The CDR3 DNA sequence: TGTGCCAGCAGCTTACCCGGACAGGTGTACTATGGCTACACCTTC. It is translated as CASSLPGQVYYGYTF.

The chain combines TRBV7-9 with TRBJ2-3; no clear D. The CDR3 is made up of 14 amino acids. In germline, CDR1 is SEHNR, CDR2 FQNEAQ (reference sequence). V lost 1 base to trimming and J lost 8 bases, with 13 bases between them. The CDR3 region is CASSLVSPSGTQYF. The DNA for the CDR3 is TGTGCCAGCAGCTTAGTATCCCCCTCAGGTACGCAGTATTTT.

This chain joins TRBV30 and TRBJ1-1; D is undetermined. In germline, CDR1 is GTSNPN, CDR2 SVGIG (reference sequence). V lost 2 bases and J 7 bases, leaving 11 bases between the germline ends. The CDR3 sequence is 12 residues long. The CDR3 sequence is CAWSRGLDEAFF. CDR3 DNA: TGTGCCTGGAGTCGAGGACTGGATGAAGCTTTCTTT.

The rearrangement joins TRBV29-1 to TRBJ2-7; 7 nucleotides align to TRBD1. This CDR3 is built from 15 residues. Trimming cost V 4 bases and J 0 bases; bases outside gene matches: 9. Germline V gene data show CDR1 as SQVTM and CDR2 as ANQGSEA. CDR3 nucleotides: TGCAGCGTTGTCCCCGGGACAGTGAGCTCCTACGAGCAGTACTTC. Protein product: CSVVPGTVSSYEQYF.

This chain connects TRBV7-9 to TRBJ2-7; perhaps TRBD1 as D (5 bases). V shed 3 bases and J shed 0 bases, with 9 bases lying between them. CDR3 length: 14 amino acids. Germline V gene sequence: CDR1 SEHNR, CDR2 FQNEAQ (reference sequence). The CDR3 here is CASSFSGRSYEQYF. Written as DNA, the CDR3 is TGTGCCAGCAGCTTCTCAGGGCGCTCCTACGAGCAGTACTTC.

The chain links TRBV6-5 to TRBJ2-5; weak D call: TRBD2 (6 bases). The CDR3 is 14 residues long. CDR1 MNHEY and CDR2 SVGAGI come from the germline V gene. The V and J ends lost 5 bases and 0 bases respectively, with 10 bases between them. The CDR3 reads CASSRTSNQETQYF. The CDR3 DNA reads TGTGCCAGCAGTCGAACTAGCAACCAAGAGACCCAGTACTTC.

The V call is TRBV14, the J call TRBJ2-1; no firm D call. This CDR3 is built from 12 residues. The germline V gene has CDR1 SGHDN and CDR2 FVKESK. The V and J ends lost 10 bases and 4 bases respectively, with 11 bases between them. The CDR3 DNA sequence: TGTGCCACCCAACTGGGGTACAATGAGCAGTTCTTC. Translated, it gives CATQLGYNEQFF.

The chain employs TRBV11-1 and TRBJ1-1; no definite D call. This CDR3 has 15 residues. The V gene's germline CDR1 is SGHAT and CDR2 FQDESV (reference sequence). V was cut by 2 bases and J by 0 bases, with 10 bases left in between. In DNA, the CDR3 is TGTGCCAGCAGCTTACTGGGCGAATTGAACACTGAAGCTTTCTTT. Its protein product is CASSLLGELNTEAFF.

The V and J genes are TRBV30 and TRBJ2-2, with D perhaps matching TRBD1 or TRBD2 (5 bases each). The germline V gene has CDR1 GTSNPN and CDR2 SVGIG (reference sequence). There are 13 residues in the CDR3. V was pared by 5 bases and J by 7 bases, with 14 bases between. The CDR3 here is CAWEGLALGELFF. In DNA form, the CDR3 reads TGTGCCTGGGAGGGGTTGGCTCTCGGGGAGCTGTTTTTT.

This chain uses TRBV30 with TRBJ1-1, with D uncertain. The CDR3 covers 13 residues. V lost 5 bases, J lost 1 base, and 11 bases lay in between. Germline lookup yields CDR1 GTSNPN and CDR2 SVGIG (reference sequence). The CDR3 spells CAWGNMGNTEAFF. In DNA, the CDR3 is TGTGCCTGGGGGAACATGGGGAACACTGAAGCTTTCTTT.

The chain combines TRBV5-1 with TRBJ2-2, with D possibly being TRBD1 or TRBD2 (6 bases each). V lost 4 bases and J 1 base, leaving 17 bases between the germline ends. Germline CDR1 and CDR2: SGHRS and YFSETQ. This CDR3 is built from 17 residues. CDR3 residues: CASSPQLRGLNTGELFF. CDR3 nucleotide sequence: TGCGCCAGCAGCCCCCAATTACGGGGGCTGAACACCGGGGAGCTGTTTTTT.